This T cell receptor beta chain was recovered during a study of blood T cell repertoires in COVID-19. On the study more broadly: Collection of acute and convalescent COVID-19 samples took place in the United States, Italy and Spain.

Seattle researchers signed up patients amid active infection and tracked them longitudinally. CDR3 length equals 17 residues. Germline V gene data show CDR1 as LGHNA and CDR2 as YNFKEQ. Trimming took 2 bases from V and 5 from J; bases not matched to a gene: 11. Libraries were prepared by immunoSEQ multiplex PCR; TCRdb keeps only in-frame clonotypes and omits some of them. The table has some 130,000 clones, around 89% seen once; the top ten hold roughly 4%. The source is a man aged 60 to 69 with COVID-19, enrolled during active disease. Sequenced material: peripheral blood. V and J are TRBV4-2 and TRBJ2-3; 9 nucleotides match TRBD2. The CDR3 DNA follows: TGTGCCAGCAGCCAAATGGGGACTAGCTCCCTAATAGATACGCAGTATTTT. Its translation is CASSQMGTSSLIDTQYF.